This TCR beta chain was sequenced for a study of identical twins. General study results and limits: Beta clonotypes that were abundant in cord blood contained fewer insertions, a pattern absent from memory repertoires.

The CDR3 is 14 residues long. V dropped 2 bases and J dropped 6; count of bases not matched to a gene: 4. CDR1 DFQATT and CDR2 SNEGSKA come from the germline V gene (reference sequence). TCRdb reprocessed the 5' RACE reads with MiXCR, giving one entry per CDR3 protein. The table records fewer than 900,000 distinct CDR3 sequences, 15% to 20% of them present only once. Points on this clonotype: The target antigen is unknown.

This same sample was also part of a study on T cells expressing NK-cell markers. That study reports: Of eight sequenced donors, seven were HCMV-seropositive and one HCMV-seronegative. Dominant NKG2C+ clonotypes made up about 1.0-7.0% of CD8+ T cells in roughly 6 donors.

The TCR comes from a woman aged 18-29 years in good health. The chain couples TRBV20-1 to TRBJ2-2; 9 positions match TRBD1. The sample comprised PBMCs. The chain's CDR3 is CSARLQGAAGELFF. Here the CDR3 DNA reads TGCAGTGCTAGATTACAGGGGGCGGCCGGGGAGCTGTTTTTT.